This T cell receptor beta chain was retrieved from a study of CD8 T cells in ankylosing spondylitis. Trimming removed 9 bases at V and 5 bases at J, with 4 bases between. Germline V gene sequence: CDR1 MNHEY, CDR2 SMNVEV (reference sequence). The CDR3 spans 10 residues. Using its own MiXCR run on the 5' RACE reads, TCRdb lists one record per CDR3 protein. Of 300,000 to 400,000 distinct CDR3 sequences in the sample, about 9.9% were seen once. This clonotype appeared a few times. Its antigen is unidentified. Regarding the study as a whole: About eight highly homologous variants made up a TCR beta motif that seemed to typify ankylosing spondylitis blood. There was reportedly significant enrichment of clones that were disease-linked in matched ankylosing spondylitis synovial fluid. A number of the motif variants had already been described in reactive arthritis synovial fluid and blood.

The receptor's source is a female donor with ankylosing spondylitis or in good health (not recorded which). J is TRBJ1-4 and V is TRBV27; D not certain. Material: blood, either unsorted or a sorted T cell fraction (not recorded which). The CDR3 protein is CARTNEKLFF. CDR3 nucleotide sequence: TGTGCCAGGACGAATGAAAAACTGTTTTTT.